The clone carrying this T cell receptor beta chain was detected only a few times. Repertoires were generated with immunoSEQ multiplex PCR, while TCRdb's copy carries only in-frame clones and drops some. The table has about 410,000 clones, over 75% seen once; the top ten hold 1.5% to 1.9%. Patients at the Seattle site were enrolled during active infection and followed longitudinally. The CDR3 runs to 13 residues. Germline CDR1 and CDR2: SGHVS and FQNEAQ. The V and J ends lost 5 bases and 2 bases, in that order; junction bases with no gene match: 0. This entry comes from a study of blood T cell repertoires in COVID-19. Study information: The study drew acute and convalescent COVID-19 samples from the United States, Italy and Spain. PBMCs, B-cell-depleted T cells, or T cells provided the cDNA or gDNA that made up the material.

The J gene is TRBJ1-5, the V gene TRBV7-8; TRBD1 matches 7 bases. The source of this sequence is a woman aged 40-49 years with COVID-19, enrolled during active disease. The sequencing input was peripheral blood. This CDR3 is CASSDRGNQPQHF. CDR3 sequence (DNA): TGTGCCAGCAGCGACAGGGGCAATCAGCCCCAGCATTTT.